The rows below give T cell receptor beta chains drawn from one sample of a study of blood T cell repertoires in COVID-19. TCRdb's copy holds only in-frame clones and misses some; the assay was immunoSEQ multiplex PCR. The sample yields tens of thousands of clones, around 90% seen once. Sample: peripheral blood. These receptor sequences come from a man in his fifties or sixties with active COVID-19. Both conserved end residues are part of each CDR3. Fields, in order: V gene, clone size, D gene, J gene, CDR3 DNA, CDR3 protein. The D gene is left open where the match is weak. Expanded clones get a size class; other rows say once, few or many, or leave the size out.

TRBV5-8,.,TRBD1,TRBJ1-4,TGTGCCAGCAGCTTGGGTGGGACAGGGTACGAAAAACTGTTTTTT,CASSLGGTGYEKLFF
TRBV27,.,.,TRBJ1-2,TGTGCCAGCAGAGTGCCAGGGGCCGGCAACTATGGCTACACCTTC,CASRVPGAGNYGYTF
TRBV7-9,.,TRBD2,TRBJ2-3,TGTGCCAGCAGGACGACTAGCCCAGATACGCAGTATTTT,CASRTTSPDTQYF
TRBV29-1,.,.,TRBJ1-4,TGCAGCGTTGGTGACTTGAACGAAAAACTGTTTTTT,CSVGDLNEKLFF
TRBV5-1,.,TRBD2,TRBJ2-1,TGCGCCAGCAGCTTGGCTAGCGGGGGGGACTACAATGAGCAGTTCTTC,CASSLASGGDYNEQFF
TRBV20-1,.,.,TRBJ2-5,TGCAGTGCTAGCCGGCGGGAGACCCAGTACTTC,CSASRRETQYF
TRBV19,.,.,TRBJ2-7,TGTGCCAGTAGTATATCCACAGGGACCTACGAGCAGTACTTC,CASSISTGTYEQYF
TRBV7-3,few,TRBD1,TRBJ2-7,TGTGCCAGCAGCGTGGGACAGGGGGGCTCCTACGAGCAGTACTTC,CASSVGQGGSYEQYF
TRBV6-5,.,TRBD2,TRBJ2-7,TGTGCCAGCGCCCCCGGGAGCGGGGGCCTTTACGAGCAGTACTTC,CASAPGSGGLYEQYF
TRBV6-6,once,.,TRBJ1-1,TGTGCCAGCAGGCCACTGACAGATTTGAACACTGAAGCTTTCTTT,CASRPLTDLNTEAFF
TRBV21-1,.,.,TRBJ1-5,TGTGCCAGCAGCAAAATTCGGACAGAGTACAATCAGCCCCAGCATTTT,CASSKIRTEYNQPQHF
TRBV29-1,once,.,TRBJ1-6,TGCAGCGTTGCTCAGGGGCAGGATTCACCCCTCCACTTT,CSVAQGQDSPLHF
TRBV6-5,few,TRBD1,TRBJ2-5,TGTGCCAGCGGGTACAGGGGGGAGACCCAGTACTTC,CASGYRGETQYF
TRBV21-1,.,.,TRBJ1-5,TGTGCCAGCAGCAAAGAAGAGGGGGTCGGGGATCAGCCCCAGCATTTT,CASSKEEGVGDQPQHF
TRBV7-8,.,TRBD2,TRBJ2-3,TGTGCCAGCAGCTGGACTAGCGGGGGGGCCTGGGATACGCAGTATTTT,CASSWTSGGAWDTQYF
TRBV7-9,once,.,TRBJ1-2,TGTGCCAGCAGCCCCCGCGAATATGGCTACACCTTC,CASSPREYGYTF
TRBV3-1/TRBV3-2,.,.,TRBJ2-7,TGTGCCAGCAGCTCGGTGGTCTACGAGCAGTACTTC,CASSSVVYEQYF
TRBV13,.,TRBD1,TRBJ2-2,TGTGCCAGCAGCAACACCGGGACAGGGAACACCGGGGAGCTGTTTTTT,CASSNTGTGNTGELFF
TRBV18,once,TRBD1,TRBJ2-7,TGTGCCAGCTCACGATCCGGGACAGGGTCATTCGAGCAGTACTTC,CASSRSGTGSFEQYF
TRBV28,.,.,TRBJ1-2,TGTGCCAGCAGTTATAGGGGCATACGTAACTATGGCTACACCTTC,CASSYRGIRNYGYTF
TRBV5-5,.,.,TRBJ1-4,TGTGCCAGCAGCTTACCACAGGGAACTAATGAAAAACTGTTTTTT,CASSLPQGTNEKLFF
TRBV11-2,.,TRBD1,TRBJ2-2,TGTGCCAGCAGCCCGAGACAGGGGAGGAACACCGGGGAGCTGTTTTTT,CASSPRQGRNTGELFF
TRBV11-2,.,.,TRBJ1-2,TGTGCCAGCAGCTTAGATGGCGGACAGCGAAACTATGGCTACACCTTC,CASSLDGGQRNYGYTF
TRBV18,.,.,TRBJ2-1,TGTGCCAGCTCACCAGAGAGGAGGGGGCCTGGCAATGAGCAGTTCTTC,CASSPERRGPGNEQFF
TRBV11-2,.,.,TRBJ2-5,TGTGCCAGCAGCCTCCGGGCAGGGCAAGAGACCCAGTACTTC,CASSLRAGQETQYF
TRBV28,.,TRBD1,TRBJ2-7,TGTGCCAGCAGTCGCCCGGGGACAGGGTTCTACGAGCAGTACTTC,CASSRPGTGFYEQYF
TRBV5-1,once,TRBD1,TRBJ2-7,TGCGCCAGCAGCCCGGGACAGTCGGATGAGCAGTACTTC,CASSPGQSDEQYF
TRBV7-9,.,TRBD1,TRBJ1-2,TGTGCCAGCAGCGCACGGGACAGCCGGTTAACGATCTATGGCTACACCTTC,CASSARDSRLTIYGYTF
TRBV6-4,.,TRBD2,TRBJ2-7,TGTGCCACCTTGAGGCGGGGGGCTCGGAACGAGCAGTACTTC,CATLRRGARNEQYF
TRBV7-3,.,.,TRBJ2-1,TGTGCCAGCAGCTTAGGGCGTGAGCAGTTCTTC,CASSLGREQFF
TRBV7-9,.,.,TRBJ2-5,TGTGCCAGCAGCTTCCTAGGTCGGCTACAAGAGACCCAGTACTTC,CASSFLGRLQETQYF
TRBV18,.,.,TRBJ2-3,TGTGCCAGCTCACCACTAGCAACAGATACGCAGTATTTT,CASSPLATDTQYF
TRBV30,.,TRBD1,TRBJ2-7,TGTGCCTGGAAACAGGGGTTGTACGAGCAGTACTTC,CAWKQGLYEQYF
TRBV7-3,.,TRBD1,TRBJ2-3,TGTGCCAGCAGCCCTACTGGGACAGGGGGCGTTACGCAGTATTTT,CASSPTGTGGVTQYF
TRBV18,.,TRBD1,TRBJ2-2,TGTGCCAGCTCACTAATCGAGGGACAGATGAACACCGGGGAGCTGTTTTTT,CASSLIEGQMNTGELFF
TRBV2,.,.,TRBJ1-2,TGTGCCAGCAGTCCGGGACAACTTTATGGCTACACCTTC,CASSPGQLYGYTF
TRBV5-4,.,.,TRBJ1-6,TGTGCCAGCAGCTTGAACCACAGGGAATCCCTCCACTTT,CASSLNHRESLHF
TRBV4-1,.,.,TRBJ2-1,TGCGCCAGCAGCTCCAGGAAAGGGGGTTGGTCTTACAATGAGCAGTTCTTC,CASSSRKGGWSYNEQFF
TRBV5-5,few,.,TRBJ1-6,TGTGCCAGTGGCAGGGGCTATAATTCACCCCTCCACTTT,CASGRGYNSPLHF
TRBV20-1,.,TRBD1,TRBJ1-5,TGCAGTGCGAGTAGACAGGGTAATGCTCAGCCCCAGCATTTT,CSASRQGNAQPQHF
TRBV27,.,.,TRBJ2-2,TGTGCCAGCAGTTTGTTCCGGGGGGCCCACACCGGGGAGCTGTTTTTT,CASSLFRGAHTGELFF
TRBV5-8,.,.,TRBJ1-1,TGTGCCAGCAGCCTTTTAAACACTGAAGCTTTCTTT,CASSLLNTEAFF
TRBV6-5,.,TRBD1,TRBJ1-5,TGTGCCAGCAGTTACGGGACAGCAGGCAATCAGCCCCAGCATTTT,CASSYGTAGNQPQHF